This TCR beta chain was retrieved from a study of a mutant IDH1 vaccine in newly diagnosed glioma. Study-wide context: The study started vaccination 4-6 weeks after radiotherapy alone, or with temozolomide cycles.

The V gene lost 6 bases and the J gene lost 5 bases, with 14 bases spanning the gap. The CDR3 loop spans 14 amino acids. Germline V gene data show CDR1 as SGHNT and CDR2 as YYREEE (reference sequence). To note about this clone: Its specificity is not known.

Time point indicated: week 47, end of study. Vaccine doses each comprised 300 ug of mutant IDH1 20-mer peptide, with topical imiquimod. Patients had eight vaccinations, in weeks 1, 3, 5, 7, 11, 15, 19 and 23. Using immunoSEQ multiplex PCR, the repertoire was profiled, and TCRdb retains in-frame clones only, with some absent. The sample consists of 55,000 to 65,000 clones, roughly 76% of them appearing once. The V call is TRBV5-4, the J call TRBJ2-2; possible D gene TRBD1, 5 bases. The TCR comes from a man aged 50-59 years with glioma. The sample here was PBMCs, taken from a glioma patient whose treatment included an IDH1 peptide vaccine. CDR3 nucleotides: TGTGCCAGCACCCTAAGGCAGGGAACCGGGGAGCTGTTTTTT. Its protein product is CASTLRQGTGELFF. Full variable domain (outside the CDR3, taken from reference TRBV5-4 and TRBJ2-2): ETGVTQSPTHLIKTRGQQVTLRCSSQSGHNTVSWYQQALGQGPQFIFQYYREEENGRGNFPPRFSGLQFPNYSSELNVNALELDDSALYLCASTLRQGTGELFFGEGSRLTVL.